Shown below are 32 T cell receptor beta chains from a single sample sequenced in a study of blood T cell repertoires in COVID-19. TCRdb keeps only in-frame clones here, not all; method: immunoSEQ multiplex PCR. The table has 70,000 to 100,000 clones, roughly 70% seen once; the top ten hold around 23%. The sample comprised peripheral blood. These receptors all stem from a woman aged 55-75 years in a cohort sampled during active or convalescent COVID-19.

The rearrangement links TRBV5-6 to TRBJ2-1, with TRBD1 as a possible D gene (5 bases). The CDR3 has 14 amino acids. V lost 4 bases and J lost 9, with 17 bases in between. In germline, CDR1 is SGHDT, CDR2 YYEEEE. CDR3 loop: CASSPTFGRVEQFF. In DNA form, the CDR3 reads TGTGCCAGCAGCCCTACGTTCGGCAGGGTTGAGCAGTTCTTC.

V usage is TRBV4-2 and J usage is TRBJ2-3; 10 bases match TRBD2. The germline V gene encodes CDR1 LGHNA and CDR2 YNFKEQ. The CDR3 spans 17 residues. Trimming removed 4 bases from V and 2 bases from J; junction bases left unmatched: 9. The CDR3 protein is CASSLGVSGGNTDTQYF. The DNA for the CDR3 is TGTGCCAGCAGCCTCGGCGTTAGCGGGGGGAACACAGATACGCAGTATTTT.

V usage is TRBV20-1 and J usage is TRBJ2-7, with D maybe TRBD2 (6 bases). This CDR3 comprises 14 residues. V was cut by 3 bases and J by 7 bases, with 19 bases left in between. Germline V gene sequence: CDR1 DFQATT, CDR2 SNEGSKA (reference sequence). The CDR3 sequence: CSASGAGPGLEQYF. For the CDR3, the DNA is TGCAGTGCTAGTGGGGCGGGGCCCGGATTAGAGCAGTACTTC.

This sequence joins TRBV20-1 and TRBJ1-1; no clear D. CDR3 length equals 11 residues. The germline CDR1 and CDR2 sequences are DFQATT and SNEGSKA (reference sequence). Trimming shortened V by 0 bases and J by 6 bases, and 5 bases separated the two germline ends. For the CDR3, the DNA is TGCAGTGCTAGAGATGAGGCTGAAGCTTTCTTT. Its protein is CSARDEAEAFF.

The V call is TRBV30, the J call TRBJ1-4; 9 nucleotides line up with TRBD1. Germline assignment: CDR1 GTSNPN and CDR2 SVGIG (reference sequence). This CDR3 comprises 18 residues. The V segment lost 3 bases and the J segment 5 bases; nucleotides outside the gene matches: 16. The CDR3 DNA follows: TGTGCCTGGAGCGTATGGACAGGGGATTTTTCTTTCAATGAAAAACTGTTTTTT. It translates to CAWSVWTGDFSFNEKLFF. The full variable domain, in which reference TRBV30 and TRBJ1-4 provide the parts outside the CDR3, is SQTIHQWPATLVQPVGSPLSLECTVEGTSNPNLYWYRQAAGRGLQLLFYSVGIGQISSEVPQNLSASRPQDRQFILSSKKLLLSDSGFYLCAWSVWTGDFSFNEKLFFGSGTQLSVL.

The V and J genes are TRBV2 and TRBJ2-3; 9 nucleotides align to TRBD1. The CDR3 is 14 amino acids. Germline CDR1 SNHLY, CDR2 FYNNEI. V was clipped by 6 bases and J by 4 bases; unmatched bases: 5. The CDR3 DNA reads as TGTGCCAGCAGCCCGGACAGGGGTGCAGATACGCAGTATTTT. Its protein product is CASSPDRGADTQYF.

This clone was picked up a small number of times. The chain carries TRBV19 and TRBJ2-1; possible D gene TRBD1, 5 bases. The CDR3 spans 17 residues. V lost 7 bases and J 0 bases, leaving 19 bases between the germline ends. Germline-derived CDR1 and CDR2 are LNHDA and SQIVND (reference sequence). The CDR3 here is CASMVNGGDSSYNEQFF. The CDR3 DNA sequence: TGTGCCAGTATGGTAAATGGCGGAGACAGCTCCTACAATGAGCAGTTCTTC.

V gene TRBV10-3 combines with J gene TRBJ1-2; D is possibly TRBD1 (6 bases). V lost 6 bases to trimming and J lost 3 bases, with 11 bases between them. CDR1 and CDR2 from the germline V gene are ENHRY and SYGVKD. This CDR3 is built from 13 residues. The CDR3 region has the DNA TGTGCCATCAGCCTACAGGGAGACTATGGCTACACCTTC. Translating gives CAISLQGDYGYTF.

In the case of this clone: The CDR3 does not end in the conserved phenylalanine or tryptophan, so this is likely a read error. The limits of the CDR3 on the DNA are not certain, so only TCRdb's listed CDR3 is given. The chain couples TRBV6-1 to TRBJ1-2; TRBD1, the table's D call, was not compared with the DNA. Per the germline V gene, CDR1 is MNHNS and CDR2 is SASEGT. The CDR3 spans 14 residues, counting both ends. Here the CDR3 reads CASSELLHVDRGNV.

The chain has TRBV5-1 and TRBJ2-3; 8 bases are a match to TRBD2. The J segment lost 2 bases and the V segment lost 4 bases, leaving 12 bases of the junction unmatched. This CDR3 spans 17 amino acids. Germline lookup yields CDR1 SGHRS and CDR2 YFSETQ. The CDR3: CASSQSGGIPHTDTQYF. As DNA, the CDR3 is TGCGCCAGCAGCCAAAGCGGGGGAATCCCCCACACAGATACGCAGTATTTT. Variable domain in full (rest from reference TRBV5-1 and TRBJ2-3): KAGVTQTPRYLIKTRGQQVTLSCSPISGHRSVSWYQQTPGQGLQFLFEYFSETQRNKGNFPGRFSGRQFSNSRSEMNVSTLELGDSALYLCASSQSGGIPHTDTQYFGPGTRLTVL.

The CDR3 bases are TGCAGCGTTGAAGACAGATCATCGTCCTATGGCTACACCTTC. Amino acids: CSVEDRSSSYGYTF. V gene TRBV29-1 combines with J gene TRBJ1-2; no reliable D call. Trimming shortened V by 0 bases and J by 4 bases, and 12 bases separated the two germline ends. This CDR3 is built from 14 residues. Germline CDR1 SQVTM, CDR2 ANQGSEA.

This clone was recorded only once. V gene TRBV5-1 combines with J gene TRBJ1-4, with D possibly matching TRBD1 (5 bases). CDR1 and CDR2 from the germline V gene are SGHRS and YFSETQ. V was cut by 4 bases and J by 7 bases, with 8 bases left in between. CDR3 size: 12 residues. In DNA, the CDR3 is TGCGCCAGCAGCCCAGACAGTGAAAAACTGTTTTTT. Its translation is CASSPDSEKLFF.

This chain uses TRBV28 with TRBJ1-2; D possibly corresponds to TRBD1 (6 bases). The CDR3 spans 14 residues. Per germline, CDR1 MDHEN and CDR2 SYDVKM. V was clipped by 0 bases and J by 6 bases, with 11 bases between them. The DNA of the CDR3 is TGTGCCAGCAGTTTATGGGGGGGGCATCATGGCTACACCTTC. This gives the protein CASSLWGGHHGYTF.

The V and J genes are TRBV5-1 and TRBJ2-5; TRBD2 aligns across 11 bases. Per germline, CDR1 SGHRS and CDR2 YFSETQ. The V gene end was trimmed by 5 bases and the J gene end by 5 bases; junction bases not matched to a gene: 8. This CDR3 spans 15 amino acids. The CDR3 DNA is TGCGCCAGCAGATTAGCGGGGGGGCCTCGGGAGACCCAGTACTTC. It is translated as CASRLAGGPRETQYF.

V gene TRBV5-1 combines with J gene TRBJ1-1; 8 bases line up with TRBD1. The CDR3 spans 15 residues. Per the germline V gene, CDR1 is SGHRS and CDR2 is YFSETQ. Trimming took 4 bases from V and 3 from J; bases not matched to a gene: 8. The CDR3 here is CASSLRQGTDTEAFF. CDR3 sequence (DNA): TGCGCCAGCAGCCTACGACAGGGGACCGACACTGAAGCTTTCTTT.

CDR3 DNA: TGTGCCATCAGGGCGGGACTAGCGGGGGCCCCGGGTGAGACCCAGTACTTC. The encoded protein is CAIRAGLAGAPGETQYF. The chain links TRBV10-3 to TRBJ2-5, with 14 bases identical to TRBD2. V lost 6 bases and J lost 5; bases outside the gene matches: 11. The germline gives CDR1 ENHRY, CDR2 SYGVKD. This CDR3 is 17 amino acids long.

The CDR3 nucleotides are TGTGCCAGCAGTTCTCCCCCAGCGGGGTCCTACACAGATACGCAGTATTTT. Protein: CASSSPPAGSYTDTQYF. This chain uses TRBV27 with TRBJ2-3; 7 positions agree with TRBD2. Germline values: CDR1 MNHEY, CDR2 SMNVEV (reference sequence). The trim removed 4 bases at V and 2 bases at J, leaving 12 bases unmatched. The CDR3 totals 17 residues.

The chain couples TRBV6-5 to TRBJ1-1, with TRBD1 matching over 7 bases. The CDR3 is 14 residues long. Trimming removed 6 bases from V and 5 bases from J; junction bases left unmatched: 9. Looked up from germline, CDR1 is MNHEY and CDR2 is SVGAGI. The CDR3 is CASSATGVGTEAFF. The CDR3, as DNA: TGTGCCAGCAGCGCTACAGGGGTCGGGACTGAAGCTTTCTTT.

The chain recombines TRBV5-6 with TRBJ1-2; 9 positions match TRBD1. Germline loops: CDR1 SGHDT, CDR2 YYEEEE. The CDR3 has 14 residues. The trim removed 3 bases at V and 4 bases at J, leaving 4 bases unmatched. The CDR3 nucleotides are TGTGCCAGCAGCTCGGGACAGGGCCTCTATGGCTACACCTTC. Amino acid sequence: CASSSGQGLYGYTF.

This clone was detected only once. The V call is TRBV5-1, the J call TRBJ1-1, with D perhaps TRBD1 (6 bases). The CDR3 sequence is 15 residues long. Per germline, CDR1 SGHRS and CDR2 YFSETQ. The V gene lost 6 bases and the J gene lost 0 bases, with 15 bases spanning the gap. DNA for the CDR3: TGCGCCAGCACACCCGGACAGAGCATGAACACTGAAGCTTTCTTT. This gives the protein CASTPGQSMNTEAFF.

CDR3 in DNA: TGTGCCAGCAGCCAAGGACGGGGGAATGAGCAGTTCTTC. It yields the protein CASSQGRGNEQFF. The J gene is TRBJ2-1, the V gene TRBV3-1 (or the pseudogene TRBV3-2), with D maybe TRBD2 (6 bases). The CDR3 sequence is 13 residues long. Germline assignment: CDR1 LGHDT and CDR2 YNNKEL (reference sequence). V lost 1 base and J lost 7, with 8 bases in between.

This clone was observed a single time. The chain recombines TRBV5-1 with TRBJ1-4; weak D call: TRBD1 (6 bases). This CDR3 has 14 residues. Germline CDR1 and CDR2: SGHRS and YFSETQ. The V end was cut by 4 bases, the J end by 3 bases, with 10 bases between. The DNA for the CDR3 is TGCGCCAGCAGCCAGACAGGCTCTAATGAAAAACTGTTTTTT. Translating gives CASSQTGSNEKLFF.

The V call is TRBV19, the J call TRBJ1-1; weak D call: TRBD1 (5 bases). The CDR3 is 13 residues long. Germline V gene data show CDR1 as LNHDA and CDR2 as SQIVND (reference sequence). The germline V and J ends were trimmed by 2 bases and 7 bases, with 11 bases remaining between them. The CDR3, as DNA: TGTGCCAGTAGTATAACATTCCAGGGTGAAGCTTTCTTT. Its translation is CASSITFQGEAFF.

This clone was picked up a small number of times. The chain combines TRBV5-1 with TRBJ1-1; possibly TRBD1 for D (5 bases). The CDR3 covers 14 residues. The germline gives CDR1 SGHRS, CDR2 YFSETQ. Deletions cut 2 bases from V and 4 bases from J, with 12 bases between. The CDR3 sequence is CASSFGQRGTEAFF. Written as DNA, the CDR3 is TGCGCCAGCAGCTTCGGGCAAAGGGGCACTGAAGCTTTCTTT.

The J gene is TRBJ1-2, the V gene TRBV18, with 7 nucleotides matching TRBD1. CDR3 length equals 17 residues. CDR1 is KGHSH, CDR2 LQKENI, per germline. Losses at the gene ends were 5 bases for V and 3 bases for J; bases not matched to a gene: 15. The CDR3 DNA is TGTGCCAGCTCAAATGACAGGGCCAGAGGCGGGTACTATGGCTACACCTTC. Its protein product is CASSNDRARGGYYGYTF. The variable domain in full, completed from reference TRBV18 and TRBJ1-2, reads NAGVMQNPRHLVRRRGQEARLRCSPMKGHSHVYWYRQLPEEGLKFMVYLQKENIIDESGMPKERFSAEFPKEGPSILRIQQVVRGDSAAYFCASSNDRARGGYYGYTFGSGTRLTVV.

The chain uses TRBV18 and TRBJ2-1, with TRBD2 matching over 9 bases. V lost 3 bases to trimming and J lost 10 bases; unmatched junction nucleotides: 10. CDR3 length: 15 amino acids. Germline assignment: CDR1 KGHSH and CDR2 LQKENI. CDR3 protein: CASSPLAGGPREQFF. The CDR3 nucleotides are TGTGCCAGCTCACCCCTGGCGGGGGGGCCTAGGGAGCAGTTCTTC.

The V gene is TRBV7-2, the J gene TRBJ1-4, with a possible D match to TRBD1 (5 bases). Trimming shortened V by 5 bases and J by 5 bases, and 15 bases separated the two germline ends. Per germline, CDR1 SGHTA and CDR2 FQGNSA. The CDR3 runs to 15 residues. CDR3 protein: CASSNPTGLNEKLFF. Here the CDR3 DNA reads TGTGCCAGCAGCAACCCTACAGGCTTAAATGAAAAACTGTTTTTT.

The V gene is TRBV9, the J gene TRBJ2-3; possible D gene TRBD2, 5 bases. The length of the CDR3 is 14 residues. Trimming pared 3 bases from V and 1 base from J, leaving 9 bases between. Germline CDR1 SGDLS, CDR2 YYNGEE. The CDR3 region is CASSGGPRTDTQYF. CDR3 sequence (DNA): TGTGCCAGCAGCGGAGGGCCCCGCACAGATACGCAGTATTTT.

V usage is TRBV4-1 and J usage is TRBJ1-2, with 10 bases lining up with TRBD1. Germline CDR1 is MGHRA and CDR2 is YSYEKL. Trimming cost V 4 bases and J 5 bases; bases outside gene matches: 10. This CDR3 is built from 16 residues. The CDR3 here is CASSRLTGQGGYGYTF. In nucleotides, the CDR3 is TGCGCCAGCAGCCGTTTAACCGGACAGGGGGGGTATGGCTACACCTTC.

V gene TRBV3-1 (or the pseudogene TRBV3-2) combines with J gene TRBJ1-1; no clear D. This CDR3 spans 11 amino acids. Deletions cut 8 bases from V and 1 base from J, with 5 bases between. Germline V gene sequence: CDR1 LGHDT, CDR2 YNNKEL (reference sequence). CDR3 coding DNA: TGTGCCAGCTCTAGGAACACTGAAGCTTTCTTT. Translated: CASSRNTEAFF.

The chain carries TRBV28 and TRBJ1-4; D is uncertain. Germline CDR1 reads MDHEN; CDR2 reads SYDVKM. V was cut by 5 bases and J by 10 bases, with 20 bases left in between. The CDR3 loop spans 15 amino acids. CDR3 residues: CASSPPEGSGGKLFF. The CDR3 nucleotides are TGTGCCAGCAGTCCACCGGAGGGCTCCGGCGGAAAACTGTTTTTT.

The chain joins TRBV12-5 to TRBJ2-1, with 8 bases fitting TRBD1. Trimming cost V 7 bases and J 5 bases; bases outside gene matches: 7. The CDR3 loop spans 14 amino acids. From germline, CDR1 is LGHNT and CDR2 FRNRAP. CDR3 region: CASATGVTNNEQFF. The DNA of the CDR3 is TGTGCTAGTGCGACAGGGGTCACCAACAATGAGCAGTTCTTC.